This TCR beta chain was recovered during a study of read filtering for tumor transcriptome and immune sequencing. This clonotype is medium-sized (0.01 to 0.1%). Molecular barcoded adaptors covering alpha/delta and beta/gamma chains were used on approximately 400 ng RNA. TCRdb analysed the reads with MiXCR anew, one entry per CDR3 protein. This repertoire shows 40,000 to 55,000 distinct CDR3 sequences, approximately 19% found once; its top ten account for roughly 15%. Between the trimmed V and J ends, which lost 3 bases and 6 bases, there was a span of 15 bases. The CDR3 runs 14 residues. Per the germline V gene, CDR1 is SQVTM and CDR2 is ANQGSEA.

This TCR was recovered from a donor aged 40 or over with multiple myeloma. Specimen: a population of CD138-negative cells sorted from bone marrow. The chain has TRBV29-1 and TRBJ2-1; maybe TRBD2 (6 bases). The CDR3 spells CSVDKGNSGNEQFF. The CDR3 nucleotides read TGCAGCGTTGATAAGGGGAATAGCGGCAATGAGCAGTTCTTC.